The text below deals with one T cell receptor (beta chain). Its cognate antigen is unknown. Treatment meaning: roughly 10-day PBMC culture with coronavirus spike peptide pools or control peptides (ViraFEST assay). Peptide pools at 8.5 to 10 ug/ml stimulated 2 million or so PBMCs per well with 10 IU/ml IL-2. The sample originates from a study of vaccination and CD4 T cells after COVID-19. Study information: Of the convalescent patients, who were SARS-CoV-2 positive by nasal swab PCR, about 10 had mild and one severe disease. Study-level results: SARS-CoV-2-reactive clonotypes rose nonsignificantly, with the median going from around 20 to 38. The great majority, 304 of 307 vaccine-specific clones, proved spike mono-reactive in convalescent patients.

This CDR3 region has 14 residues. Per germline, CDR1 SGDLS and CDR2 YYNGEE. V was trimmed by 3 bases and J by 9 bases, leaving 18 bases between them. Once obtained from cultured CD4+ T cells, the DNA was sequenced using the Oncomine TCR Beta short-read assay. TCRdb recomputed calls from the PCR reads with MiXCR, one row per CDR3 protein. In the table there are 15,000 or so distinct CDR3 sequences, 30% of which are singletons. The chain is built from TRBV9 and TRBJ1-1, with D possibly TRBD1 on 6 matching bases. Sequenced sample: cultured CD4+ T cells from blood. The clonotype comes from a human donor with COVID-19. The CDR3, as DNA: TGTGCCAGCAGCGGTCTACTTATGGGGGACAAAGCTTTCTTT. This encodes CASSGLLMGDKAFF.